These 5 T cell receptor beta chains were all obtained from the same sample, sequenced in a study of T cells in localized non-small cell lung cancer. Profiled with immunoSEQ multiplex PCR; TCRdb holds only in-frame clones, not every one. Of a few thousand clones in the sample, around 24% were seen once. This specimen consisted of normal lung tissue next to the tumor, obtained before any cancer treatment. These receptors all come from a male donor at least 60 years old with stage I lung adenocarcinoma.

The table lists this clone with a few counts. V is TRBV6-8 and J is TRBJ1-5; 8 bases agree with TRBD1. This CDR3 has 14 amino acids. V shed 5 bases and J 8 bases; nucleotides not matched to a gene: 8. CDR1 and CDR2 (germline): MNHGY, SAAAGT. CDR3 loop: CASSLRTGKEPQHF. The CDR3 nucleotides read TGTGCCAGCAGTCTTCGGACAGGGAAAGAGCCCCAGCATTTT.

The chain carries TRBV6-8 and TRBJ1-5; TRBD1 is a possible D gene (5 bases). Germline V gives CDR1 MNHGY, CDR2 SAAAGT. V was cut by 6 bases and J by 0 bases, with 12 bases left in between. The CDR3 loop spans 15 amino acids. DNA of the CDR3: TGTGCCAGCAGGGCCTCAGGGATTAGCAATCAGCCCCAGCATTTT. Protein product: CASRASGISNQPQHF.

This clone is medium-sized (0.01 to 0.1%) by share. The V gene is TRBV11-3, the J gene TRBJ1-5, with unresolved D. Trimming shortened V by 0 bases and J by 3 bases, and 6 bases separated the two germline ends. This CDR3 spans 14 amino acids. Germline V gene data show CDR1 as SGHNT and CDR2 as YENEEA. This chain's CDR3 is CASSLDEYNQPQHF. The CDR3 DNA reads as TGTGCCAGCAGCTTAGACGAATACAATCAGCCCCAGCATTTT.

This clone rates as large. Other DNA sequences from this sample encode an identical CDR3 as well. The V call is TRBV30, the J call TRBJ2-1, with 8 nucleotides matching TRBD1. V shed 0 bases and J 7 bases; nucleotides not matched to a gene: 5. CDR3 size: 14 residues. Germline CDR1 GTSNPN, CDR2 SVGIG (reference sequence). The DNA of the CDR3 is TGTGCCTGGAGTGTACTCGGGACAGGAAATGAGCAGTTCTTC. Translation gives CAWSVLGTGNEQFF. Together with reference TRBV30 and TRBJ2-1, the CDR3 gives the full variable domain: SQTIHQWPATLVQPVGSPLSLECTVEGTSNPNLYWYRQAAGRGLQLLFYSVGIGQISSEVPQNLSASRPQDRQFILSSKKLLLSDSGFYLCAWSVLGTGNEQFFGPGTRLTVL.

J is TRBJ2-1 and V is TRBV11-3; the match to TRBD2 covers 9 bases. The germline CDR1 and CDR2 sequences are SGHNT and YENEEA. This CDR3 region has 17 residues. V lost 5 bases and J lost 5; bases outside the gene matches: 13. CDR3 sequence reads: CASSNLGRLAGNNEQFF. The CDR3 nucleotides read TGTGCCAGCAGCAACCTTGGGAGGCTAGCGGGAAACAATGAGCAGTTCTTC.